Below are 3 T cell receptor beta chains sequenced from a single sample in a study of identifying expanded T cells in peripheral blood. The method was immunoSEQ multiplex PCR; TCRdb's version includes in-frame clones alone and lacks a portion of them. Of around 100,000 clones detected, around nine tenths appear once; the ten largest clones hold approximately 18%. The material sequenced was blood. The source of these receptors is a person aged 18 to 75 in good health.

The chain links TRBV5-4 to TRBJ2-2; D gene ambiguous. The CDR3 spans 14 residues. V was cut by 1 base and J by 6 bases, with 10 bases left in between. Per germline, CDR1 SGHNT and CDR2 YYREEE (reference sequence). CDR3 in DNA: TGTGCCAGCAGCTTGAGGATAAGCGCCGGGGAGCTGTTTTTT. This encodes CASSLRISAGELFF.

This chain joins TRBV28 and TRBJ2-2; 8 bases match TRBD1. This CDR3 is built from 16 residues. J lost 2 bases, V lost 5 bases, and 7 bases had no gene match. Germline-derived CDR1 and CDR2 are MDHEN and SYDVKM. This chain's CDR3 is CASSPSGTGNTGELFF. CDR3 DNA sequence: TGTGCCAGCAGTCCCTCCGGGACAGGCAACACCGGGGAGCTGTTTTTT. The whole variable domain, filled in from reference TRBV28 and TRBJ2-2, reads DVKVTQSSRYLVKRTGEKVFLECVQDMDHENMFWYRQDPGLGLRLIYFSYDVKMKEKGDIPEGYSVSREKKERFSLILESASTNQTSMYLCASSPSGTGNTGELFFGEGSRLTVL.

This chain connects TRBV4-3 to TRBJ1-4; 7 nucleotides line up with TRBD1. The CDR3 sequence is 16 residues long. The V segment lost 6 bases and the J segment 0 bases; nucleotides outside the gene matches: 7. The germline V gene encodes CDR1 LGHNA and CDR2 YSLEER. In nucleotides, the CDR3 is TGCGCCAGCAGACCCGGGACAGCTGCAACTAATGAAAAACTGTTTTTT. Translating it yields CASRPGTAATNEKLFF.